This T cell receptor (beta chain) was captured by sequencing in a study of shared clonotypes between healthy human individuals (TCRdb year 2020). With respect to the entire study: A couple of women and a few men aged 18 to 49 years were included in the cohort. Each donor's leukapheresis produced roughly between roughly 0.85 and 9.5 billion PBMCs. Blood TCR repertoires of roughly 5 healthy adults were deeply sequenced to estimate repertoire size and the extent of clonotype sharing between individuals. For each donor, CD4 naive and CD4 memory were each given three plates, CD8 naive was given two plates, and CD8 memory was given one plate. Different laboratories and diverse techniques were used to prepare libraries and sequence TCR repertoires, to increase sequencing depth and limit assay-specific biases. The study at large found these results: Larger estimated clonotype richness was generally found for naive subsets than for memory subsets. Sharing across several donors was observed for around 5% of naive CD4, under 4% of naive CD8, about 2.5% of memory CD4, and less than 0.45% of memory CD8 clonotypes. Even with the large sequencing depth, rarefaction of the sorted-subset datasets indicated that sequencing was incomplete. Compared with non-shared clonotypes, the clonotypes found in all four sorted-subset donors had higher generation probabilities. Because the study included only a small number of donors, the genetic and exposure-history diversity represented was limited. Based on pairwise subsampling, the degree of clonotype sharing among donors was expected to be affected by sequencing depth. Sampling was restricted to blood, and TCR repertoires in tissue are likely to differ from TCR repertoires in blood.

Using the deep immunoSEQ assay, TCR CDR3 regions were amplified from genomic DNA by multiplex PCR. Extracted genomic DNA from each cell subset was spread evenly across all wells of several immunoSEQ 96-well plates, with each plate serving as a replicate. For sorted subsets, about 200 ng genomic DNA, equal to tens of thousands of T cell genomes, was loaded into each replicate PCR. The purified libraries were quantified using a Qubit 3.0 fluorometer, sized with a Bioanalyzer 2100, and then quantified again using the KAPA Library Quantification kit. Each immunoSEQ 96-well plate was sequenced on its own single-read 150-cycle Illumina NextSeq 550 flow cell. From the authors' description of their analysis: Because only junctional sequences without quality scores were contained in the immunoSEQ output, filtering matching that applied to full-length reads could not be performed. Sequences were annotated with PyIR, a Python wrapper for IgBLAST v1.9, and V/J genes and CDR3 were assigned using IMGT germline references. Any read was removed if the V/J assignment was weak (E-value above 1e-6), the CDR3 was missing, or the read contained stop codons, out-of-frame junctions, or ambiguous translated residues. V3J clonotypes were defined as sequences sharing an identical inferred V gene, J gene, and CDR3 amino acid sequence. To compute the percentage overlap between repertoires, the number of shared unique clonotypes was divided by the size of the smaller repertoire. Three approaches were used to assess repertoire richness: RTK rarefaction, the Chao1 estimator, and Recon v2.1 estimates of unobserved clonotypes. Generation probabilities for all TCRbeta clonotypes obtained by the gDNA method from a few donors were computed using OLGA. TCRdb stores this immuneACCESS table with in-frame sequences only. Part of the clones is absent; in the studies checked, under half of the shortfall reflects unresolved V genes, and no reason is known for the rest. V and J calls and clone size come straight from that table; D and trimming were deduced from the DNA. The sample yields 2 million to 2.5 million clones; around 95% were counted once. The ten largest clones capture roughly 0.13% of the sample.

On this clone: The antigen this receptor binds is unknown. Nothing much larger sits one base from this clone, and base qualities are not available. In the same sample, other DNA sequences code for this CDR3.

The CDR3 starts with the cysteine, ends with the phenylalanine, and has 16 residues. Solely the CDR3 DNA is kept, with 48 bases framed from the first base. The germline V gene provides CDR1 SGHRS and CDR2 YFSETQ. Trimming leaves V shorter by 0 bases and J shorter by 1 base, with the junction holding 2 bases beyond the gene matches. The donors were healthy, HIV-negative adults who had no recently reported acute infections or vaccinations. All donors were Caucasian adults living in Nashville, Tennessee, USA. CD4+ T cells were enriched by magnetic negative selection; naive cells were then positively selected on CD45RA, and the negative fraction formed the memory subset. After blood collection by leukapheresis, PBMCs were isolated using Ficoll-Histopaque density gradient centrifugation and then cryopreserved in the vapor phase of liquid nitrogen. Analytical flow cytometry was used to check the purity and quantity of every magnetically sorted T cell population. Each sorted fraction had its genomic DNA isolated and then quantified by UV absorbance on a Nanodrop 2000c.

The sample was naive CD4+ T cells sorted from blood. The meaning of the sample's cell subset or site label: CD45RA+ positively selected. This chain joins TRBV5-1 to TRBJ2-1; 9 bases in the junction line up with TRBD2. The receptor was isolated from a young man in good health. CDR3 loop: CASSLEAGGSYNEQFF. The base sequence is TGCGCCAGCAGCTTGGAGGCGGGAGGGTCCTACAATGAGCAGTTCTTC.